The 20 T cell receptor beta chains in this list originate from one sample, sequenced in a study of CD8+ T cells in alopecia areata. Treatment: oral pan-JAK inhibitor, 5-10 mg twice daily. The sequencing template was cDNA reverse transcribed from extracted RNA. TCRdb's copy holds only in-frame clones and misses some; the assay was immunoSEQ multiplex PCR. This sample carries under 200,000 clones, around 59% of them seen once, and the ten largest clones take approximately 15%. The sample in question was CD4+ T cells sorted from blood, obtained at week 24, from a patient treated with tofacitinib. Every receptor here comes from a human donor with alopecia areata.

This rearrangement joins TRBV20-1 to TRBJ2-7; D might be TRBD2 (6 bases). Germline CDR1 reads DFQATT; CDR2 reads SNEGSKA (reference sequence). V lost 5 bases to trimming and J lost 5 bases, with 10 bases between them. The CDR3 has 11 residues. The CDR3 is CSAGAGNEQYF. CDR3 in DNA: TGCAGTGCTGGGGCGGGGAACGAGCAGTACTTC.

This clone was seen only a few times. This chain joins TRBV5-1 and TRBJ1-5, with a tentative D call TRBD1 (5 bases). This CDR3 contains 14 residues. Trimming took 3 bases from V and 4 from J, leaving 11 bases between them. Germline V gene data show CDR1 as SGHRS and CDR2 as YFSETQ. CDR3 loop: CASSYVGGNQPQHF. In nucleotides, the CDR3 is TGCGCCAGCAGCTATGTCGGGGGGAATCAGCCCCAGCATTTT. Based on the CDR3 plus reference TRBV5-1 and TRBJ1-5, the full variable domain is KAGVTQTPRYLIKTRGQQVTLSCSPISGHRSVSWYQQTPGQGLQFLFEYFSETQRNKGNFPGRFSGRQFSNSRSEMNVSTLELGDSALYLCASSYVGGNQPQHFGDGTRLSIL.

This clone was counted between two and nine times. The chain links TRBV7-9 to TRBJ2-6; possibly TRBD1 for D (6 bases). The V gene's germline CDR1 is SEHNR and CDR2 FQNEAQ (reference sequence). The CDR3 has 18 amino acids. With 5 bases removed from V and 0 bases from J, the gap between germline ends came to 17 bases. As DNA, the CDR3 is TGTGCCAGCAGCCCGAGGACAGAGACGAGCTCTGGGGCCAACGTCCTGACTTTC. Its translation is CASSPRTETSSGANVLTF.

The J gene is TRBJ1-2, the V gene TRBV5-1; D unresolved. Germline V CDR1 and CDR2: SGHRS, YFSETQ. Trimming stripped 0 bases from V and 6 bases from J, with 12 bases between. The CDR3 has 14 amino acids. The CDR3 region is CASSLGAGVDGYTF. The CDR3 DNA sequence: TGCGCCAGCAGCTTGGGGGCCGGGGTTGATGGCTACACCTTC.

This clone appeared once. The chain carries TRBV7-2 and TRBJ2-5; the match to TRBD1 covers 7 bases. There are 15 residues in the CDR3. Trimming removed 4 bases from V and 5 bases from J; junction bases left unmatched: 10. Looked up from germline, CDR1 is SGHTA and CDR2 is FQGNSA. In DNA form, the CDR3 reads TGTGCCAGCAGCTCTGGACAGGCCGTTGGGGAGACCCAGTACTTC. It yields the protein CASSSGQAVGETQYF.

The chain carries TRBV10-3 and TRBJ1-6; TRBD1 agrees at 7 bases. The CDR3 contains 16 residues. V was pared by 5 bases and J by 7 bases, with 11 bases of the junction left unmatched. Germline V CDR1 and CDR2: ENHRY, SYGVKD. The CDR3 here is CAISRDRDESNSPLHF. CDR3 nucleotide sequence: TGTGCCATCAGTAGAGACAGGGACGAATCAAATTCACCCCTCCACTTT.

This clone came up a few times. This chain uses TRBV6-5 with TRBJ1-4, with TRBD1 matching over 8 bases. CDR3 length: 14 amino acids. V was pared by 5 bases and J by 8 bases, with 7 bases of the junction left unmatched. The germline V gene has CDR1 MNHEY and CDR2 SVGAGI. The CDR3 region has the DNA TGTGCCAGCAGTAATCAGGGGGCGTTGGAAAAACTGTTTTTT. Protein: CASSNQGALEKLFF.

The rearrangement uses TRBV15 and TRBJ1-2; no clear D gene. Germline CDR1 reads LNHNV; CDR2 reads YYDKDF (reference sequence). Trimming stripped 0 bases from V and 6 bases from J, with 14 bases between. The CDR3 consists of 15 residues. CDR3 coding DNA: TGTGCCACCAGCAGAGATAGAGGAGGGTTGGATGGCTACACCTTC. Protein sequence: CATSRDRGGLDGYTF.

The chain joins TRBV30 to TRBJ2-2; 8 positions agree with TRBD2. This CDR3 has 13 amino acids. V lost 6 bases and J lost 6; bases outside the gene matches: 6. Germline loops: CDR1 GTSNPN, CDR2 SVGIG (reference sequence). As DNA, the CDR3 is TGTGCCTGCGTAGCGGGGCGCGCCGGGGAGCTGTTTTTT. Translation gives CACVAGRAGELFF.

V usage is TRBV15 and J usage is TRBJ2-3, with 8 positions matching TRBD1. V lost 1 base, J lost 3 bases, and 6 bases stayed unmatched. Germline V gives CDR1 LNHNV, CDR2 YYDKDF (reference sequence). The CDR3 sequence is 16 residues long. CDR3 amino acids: CATSRVTGGLTDTQYF. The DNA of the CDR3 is TGTGCCACCAGCAGAGTCACAGGGGGATTAACAGATACGCAGTATTTT. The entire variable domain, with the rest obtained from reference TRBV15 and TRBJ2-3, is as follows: DAMVIQNPRYQVTQFGKPVTLSCSQTLNHNVMYWYQQKSSQAPKLLFHYYDKDFNNEADTPDNFQSRRPNTSFCFLDIRSPGLGDTAMYLCATSRVTGGLTDTQYFGPGTRLTVL.

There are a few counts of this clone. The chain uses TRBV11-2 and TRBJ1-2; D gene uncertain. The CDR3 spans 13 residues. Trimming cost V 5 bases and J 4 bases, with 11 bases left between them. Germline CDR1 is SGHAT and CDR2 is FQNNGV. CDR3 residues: CASSPASSYGYTF. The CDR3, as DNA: TGTGCCAGCAGCCCCGCGTCGAGCTATGGCTACACCTTC.

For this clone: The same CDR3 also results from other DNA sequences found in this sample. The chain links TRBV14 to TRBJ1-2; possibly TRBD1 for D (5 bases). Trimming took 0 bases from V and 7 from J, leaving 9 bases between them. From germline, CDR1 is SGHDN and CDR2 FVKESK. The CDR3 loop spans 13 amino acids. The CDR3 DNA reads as TGTGCCAGCAGCCAAGATCGGGGCGGTGGCTACACCTTC. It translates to CASSQDRGGGYTF.

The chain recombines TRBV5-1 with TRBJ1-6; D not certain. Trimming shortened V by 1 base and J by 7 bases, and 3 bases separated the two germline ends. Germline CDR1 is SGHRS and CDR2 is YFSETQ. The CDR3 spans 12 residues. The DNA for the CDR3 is TGCGCCAGCAGCTTGTCCAATTCACCCCTCCACTTT. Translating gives CASSLSNSPLHF.

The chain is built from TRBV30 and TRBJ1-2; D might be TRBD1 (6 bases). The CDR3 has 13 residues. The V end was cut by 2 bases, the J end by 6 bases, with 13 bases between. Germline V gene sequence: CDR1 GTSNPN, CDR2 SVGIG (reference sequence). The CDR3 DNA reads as TGTGCCTGGAGTCCAAACAGGGCTAATGGCTACACCTTC. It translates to CAWSPNRANGYTF.

CDR3 coding DNA: TGTGCCAGCAGCGTAGAAGTGTACACTGAAGCTTTCTTT. The encoded protein is CASSVEVYTEAFF. The rearrangement links TRBV9 to TRBJ1-1; no firm D call. Between the trimmed V and J ends, which lost 0 bases and 3 bases, there was a span of 6 bases. CDR1 and CDR2 from the germline V gene are SGDLS and YYNGEE. This CDR3 contains 13 residues.

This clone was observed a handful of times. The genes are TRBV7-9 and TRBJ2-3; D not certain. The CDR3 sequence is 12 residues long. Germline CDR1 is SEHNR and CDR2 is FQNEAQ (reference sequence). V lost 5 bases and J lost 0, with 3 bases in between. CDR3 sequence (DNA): TGTGCCAGCAGCCCAAGCACAGATACGCAGTATTTT. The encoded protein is CASSPSTDTQYF.

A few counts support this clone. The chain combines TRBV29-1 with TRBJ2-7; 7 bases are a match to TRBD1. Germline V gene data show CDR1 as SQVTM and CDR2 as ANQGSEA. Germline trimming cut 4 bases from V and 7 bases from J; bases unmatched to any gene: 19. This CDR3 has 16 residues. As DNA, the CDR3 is TGCAGCGTTGTAGGGGGCCGCGCAGGGTTCTACGGTGAGCAGTACTTC. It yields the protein CSVVGGRAGFYGEQYF.

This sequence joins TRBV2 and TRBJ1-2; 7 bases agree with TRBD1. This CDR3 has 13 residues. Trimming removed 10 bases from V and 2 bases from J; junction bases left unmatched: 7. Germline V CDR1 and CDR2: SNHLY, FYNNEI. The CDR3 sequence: CATRQGQNYGYTF. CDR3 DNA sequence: TGTGCCACCAGACAGGGTCAGAACTATGGCTACACCTTC. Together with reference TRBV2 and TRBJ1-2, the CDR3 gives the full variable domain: EPEVTQTPSHQVTQMGQEVILRCVPISNHLYFYWYRQILGQKVEFLVSFYNNEISEKSEIFDDQFSVERPDGSNFTLKIRSTKLEDSAMYFCATRQGQNYGYTFGSGTRLTVV.

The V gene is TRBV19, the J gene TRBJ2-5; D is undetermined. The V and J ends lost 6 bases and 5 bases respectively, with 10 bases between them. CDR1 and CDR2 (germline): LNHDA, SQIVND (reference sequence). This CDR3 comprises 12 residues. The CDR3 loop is CASSSLEETQYF. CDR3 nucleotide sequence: TGTGCCAGTAGCTCACTGGAGGAGACCCAGTACTTC.

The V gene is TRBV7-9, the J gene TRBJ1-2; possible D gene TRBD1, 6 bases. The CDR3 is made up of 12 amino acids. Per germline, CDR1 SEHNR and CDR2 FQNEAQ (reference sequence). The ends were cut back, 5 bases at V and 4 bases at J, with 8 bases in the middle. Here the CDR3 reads CASSPGAYGYTF. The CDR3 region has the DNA TGTGCCAGCAGCCCGGGGGCCTATGGCTACACCTTC.